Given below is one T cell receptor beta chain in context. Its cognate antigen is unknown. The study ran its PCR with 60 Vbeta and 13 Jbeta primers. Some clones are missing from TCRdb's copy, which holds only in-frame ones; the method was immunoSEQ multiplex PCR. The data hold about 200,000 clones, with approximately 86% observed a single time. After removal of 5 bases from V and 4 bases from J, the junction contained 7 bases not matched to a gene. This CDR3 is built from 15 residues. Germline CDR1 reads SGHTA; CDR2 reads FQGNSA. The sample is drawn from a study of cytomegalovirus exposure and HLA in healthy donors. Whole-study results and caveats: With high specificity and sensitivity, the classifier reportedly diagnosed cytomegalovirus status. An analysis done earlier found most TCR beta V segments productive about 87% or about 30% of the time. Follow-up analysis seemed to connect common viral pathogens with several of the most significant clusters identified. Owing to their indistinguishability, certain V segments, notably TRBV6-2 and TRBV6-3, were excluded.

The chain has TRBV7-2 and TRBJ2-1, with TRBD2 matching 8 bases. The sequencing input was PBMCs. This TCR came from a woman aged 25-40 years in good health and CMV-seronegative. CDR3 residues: CASSASGGVYNEQFF. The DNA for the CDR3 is TGTGCCAGCAGCGCCTCGGGGGGGGTTTACAATGAGCAGTTCTTC.